The clone carrying this TCR beta chain was counted ten times or more. The antigen is unknown. The entry originates in a study of regulatory T cells in long-lasting Graves disease. In the study overall: Persistent cases took antithyroid drugs over 5 years and stayed TSH receptor antibody positive. Study-level findings and limits: TCR diversity was lower in persistent Graves' patients (versus newly diagnosed ones). Persistent patients shared more public clonotypes (2,741) than new patients (approximately 900).

For TCR beta, libraries came from iRepertoire HTBI primers and Arm-PCR of CDR3 regions. One entry per CDR3 protein results from TCRdb running MiXCR on the multiplex PCR reads. The sample has 400,000 to 500,000 distinct CDR3 sequences, 22% seen once; the top ten hold roughly 13%. This sample's time point: persistent/refractory GD, antithyroid drugs over 5 years with positive TRAb. Preparation of the TCR library used RNA extracted from PBMCs. The collection involved drawing around 10 milliliters of peripheral blood into EDTA tubes. V shed 6 bases and J 5 bases; nucleotides not matched to a gene: 7. The CDR3 covers 13 residues. The germline V gene has CDR1 DFQATT and CDR2 SNEGSKA (reference sequence).

The genes are TRBV20-1 and TRBJ2-5; the match to TRBD2 covers 9 bases. The TCR was taken from a female donor with Graves disease. The sample here was peripheral blood mononuclear cells (PBMCs), taken when the disease was refractory, from a patient treated with antithyroid drugs. CDR3 region: CSAGSGGGETQYF. The CDR3 nucleotides read TGCAGTGCCGGTAGCGGGGGTGGGGAGACCCAGTACTTC.